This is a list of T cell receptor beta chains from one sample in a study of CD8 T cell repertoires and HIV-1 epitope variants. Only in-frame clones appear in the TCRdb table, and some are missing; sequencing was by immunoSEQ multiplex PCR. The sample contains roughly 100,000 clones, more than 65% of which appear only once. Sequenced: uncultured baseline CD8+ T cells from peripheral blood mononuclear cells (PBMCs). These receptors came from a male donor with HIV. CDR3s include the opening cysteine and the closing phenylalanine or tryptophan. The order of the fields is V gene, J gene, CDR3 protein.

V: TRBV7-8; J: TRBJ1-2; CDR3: CASSSRGYGYTF
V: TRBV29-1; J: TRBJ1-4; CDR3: CSVEGQSEKLFF
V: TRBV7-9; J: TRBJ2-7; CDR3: CASSLSFAGQTRGQYF
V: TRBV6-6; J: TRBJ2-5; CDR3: CASSFGLAVQETQYF
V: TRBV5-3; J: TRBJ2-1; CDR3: CARRYLQGASRNEQFF
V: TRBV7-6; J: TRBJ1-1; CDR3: CASSPNIGQGVTEAFF
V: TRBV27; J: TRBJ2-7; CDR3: CASSLLAGENEQYF
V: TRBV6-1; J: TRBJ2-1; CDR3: CASSPMRQEQFF
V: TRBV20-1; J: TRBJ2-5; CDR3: CSARVRETQYF
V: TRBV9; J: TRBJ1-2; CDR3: CASSLSTGAPYGYTF
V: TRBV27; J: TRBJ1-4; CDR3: CASSSRALQGGEKLFF
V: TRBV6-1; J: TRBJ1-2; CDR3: CASSETTRQGYGYTF
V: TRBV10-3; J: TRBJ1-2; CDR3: CAISEPGQGWGYGYTF
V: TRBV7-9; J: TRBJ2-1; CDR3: CASSTRGGFNYNEQFF
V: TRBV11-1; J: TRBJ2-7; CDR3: CASSLGPEGGEQYF
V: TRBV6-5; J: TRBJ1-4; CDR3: CASSSAGGGEKLFF
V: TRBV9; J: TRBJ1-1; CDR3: CASKGETEAFF
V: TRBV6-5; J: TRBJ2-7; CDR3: CASRTPGQGTYEQYF
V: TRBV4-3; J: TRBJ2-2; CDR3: CASSQVWGIGELFF
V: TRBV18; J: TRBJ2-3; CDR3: CASSPQRTGGLPDTQYF
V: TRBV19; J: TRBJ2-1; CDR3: CASSKTAGGPYNEQFF
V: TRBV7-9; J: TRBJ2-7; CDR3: CASSLTDSSYEQYF
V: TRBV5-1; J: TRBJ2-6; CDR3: CASKYLLHGANVLTF
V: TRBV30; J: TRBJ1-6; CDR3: CAWVKGGDSPLHF
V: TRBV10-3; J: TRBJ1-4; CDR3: CAISLTGFGEKLFF
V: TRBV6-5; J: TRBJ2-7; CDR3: CASSPSGREYEQYF
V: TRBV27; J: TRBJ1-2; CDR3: CASSSAGGDYGYTF
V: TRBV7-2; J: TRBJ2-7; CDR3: CASSSGGISSYEQYF
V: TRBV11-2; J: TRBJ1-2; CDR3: CASSLVPGGGYTF
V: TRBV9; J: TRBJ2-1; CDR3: CASSVRGTGYNEQFF
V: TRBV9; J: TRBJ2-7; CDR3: CASSLQGMDEQYF
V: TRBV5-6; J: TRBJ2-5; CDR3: CASSNSGRAFGETQYF
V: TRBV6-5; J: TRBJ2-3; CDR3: CASSYVGGFDTDTQYF
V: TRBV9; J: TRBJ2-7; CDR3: CASSVDQGITYEQYF
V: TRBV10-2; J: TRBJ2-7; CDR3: CASSESRTYEQYF
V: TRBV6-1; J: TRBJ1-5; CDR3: CASSEGQGAEKPQHF
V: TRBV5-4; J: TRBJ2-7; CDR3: CASSLFAGGMYEQYF
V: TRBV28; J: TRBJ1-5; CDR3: CASSPNPNQPQHF
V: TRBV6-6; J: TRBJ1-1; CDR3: CASNSGLERVNTEAFF
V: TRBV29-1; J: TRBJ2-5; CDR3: CSIRDGQETQYF
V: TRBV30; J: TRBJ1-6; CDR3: CAWTSGTGDSPLHF
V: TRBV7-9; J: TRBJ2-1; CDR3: CASSPEARLEFF
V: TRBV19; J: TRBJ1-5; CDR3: CASSIGGRGGQPQHF
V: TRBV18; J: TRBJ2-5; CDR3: CASSPPTGARGETQYF
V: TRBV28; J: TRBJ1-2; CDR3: CASSSPGRRDYGYTF
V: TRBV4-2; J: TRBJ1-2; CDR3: CASSPNSGTGLDGYTF
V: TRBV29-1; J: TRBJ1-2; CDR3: CSVEDRGRPTFRGYTF
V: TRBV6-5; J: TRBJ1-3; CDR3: CASRDRVLGNTIYF
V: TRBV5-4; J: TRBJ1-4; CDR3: CASSTRTGGNEKLFF
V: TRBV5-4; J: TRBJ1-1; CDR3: CASSEAGNRAFF
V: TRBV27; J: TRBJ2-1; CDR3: CASSHRDRGLNEQFF
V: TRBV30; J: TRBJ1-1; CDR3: CAWGTGELKAFF
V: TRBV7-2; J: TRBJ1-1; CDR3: CASSLVGGRSTEAFF
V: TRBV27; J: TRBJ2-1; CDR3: CASSPYGVGDINEQFF